This T cell receptor beta chain was obtained from a study of blood T cell repertoires in COVID-19. As for the study in general: The United States, Italy and Spain were the sources of the acute and convalescent COVID-19 samples. From T cells, B-cell-depleted T cells, or PBMCs came the material, which was cDNA or gDNA.

Generated by immunoSEQ multiplex PCR, the TCRdb table keeps only in-frame clones and is missing some. The sample carries roughly 130,000 clones, roughly 78% recorded once. This clone was detected ten times or more. CDR1 and CDR2 from the germline V gene are MDHEN and SYDVKM. With 5 bases clipped from V and 5 bases from J, the junction kept 8 bases outside the gene matches. CDR3 length equals 15 residues. The chain links TRBV28 to TRBJ2-7, with 11 nucleotides matching TRBD2. Sample: peripheral blood. This receptor was taken from a man in his sixties with acute or convalescent COVID-19. The CDR3 region is CASSPSRLAGNEQYF. Written as DNA, the CDR3 is TGTGCCAGCAGTCCTTCCCGACTAGCGGGAAACGAGCAGTACTTC.